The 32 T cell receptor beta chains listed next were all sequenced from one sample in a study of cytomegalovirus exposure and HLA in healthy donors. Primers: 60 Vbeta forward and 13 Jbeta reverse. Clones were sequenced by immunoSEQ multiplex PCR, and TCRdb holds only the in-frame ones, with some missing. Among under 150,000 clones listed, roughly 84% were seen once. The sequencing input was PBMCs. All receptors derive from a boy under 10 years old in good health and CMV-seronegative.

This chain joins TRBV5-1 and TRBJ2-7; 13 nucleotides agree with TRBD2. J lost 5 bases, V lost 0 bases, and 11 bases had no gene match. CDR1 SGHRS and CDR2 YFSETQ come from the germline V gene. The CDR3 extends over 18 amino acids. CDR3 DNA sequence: TGCGCCAGCAGCTTGGTGGCCCGGACTAGCGGGAGATACGACGAGCAGTACTTC. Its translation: CASSLVARTSGRYDEQYF.

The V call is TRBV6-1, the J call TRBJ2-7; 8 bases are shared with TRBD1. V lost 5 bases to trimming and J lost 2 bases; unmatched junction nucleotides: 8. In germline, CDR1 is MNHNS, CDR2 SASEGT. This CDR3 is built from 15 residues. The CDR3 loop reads CASSNAGTGPYEQYF. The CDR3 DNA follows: TGTGCCAGCAGTAACGCCGGGACAGGACCCTACGAGCAGTACTTC.

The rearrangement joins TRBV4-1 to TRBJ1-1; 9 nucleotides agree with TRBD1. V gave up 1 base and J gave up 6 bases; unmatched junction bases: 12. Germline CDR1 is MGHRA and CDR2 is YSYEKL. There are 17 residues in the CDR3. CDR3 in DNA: TGCGCCAGCAGCCAAGGGAGAGCCCGGGACAGGGATCCTGAAGCTTTCTTT. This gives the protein CASSQGRARDRDPEAFF.

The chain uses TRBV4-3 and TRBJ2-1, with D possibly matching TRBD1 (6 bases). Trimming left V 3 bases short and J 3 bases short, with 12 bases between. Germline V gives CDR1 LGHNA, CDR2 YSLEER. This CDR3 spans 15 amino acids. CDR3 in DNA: TGCGCCAGCAGCCATCTCAGACAGGTCTACAATGAGCAGTTCTTC. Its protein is CASSHLRQVYNEQFF.

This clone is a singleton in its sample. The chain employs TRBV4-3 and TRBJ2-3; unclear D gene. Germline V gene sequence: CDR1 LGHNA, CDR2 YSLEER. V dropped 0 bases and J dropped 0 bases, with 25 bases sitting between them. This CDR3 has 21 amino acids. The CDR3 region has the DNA TGCGCCAGCAGCCAAGACCTGCCGGCTGGGCGATTGAGATCTAGCACAGATACGCAGTATTTT. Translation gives CASSQDLPAGRLRSSTDTQYF.

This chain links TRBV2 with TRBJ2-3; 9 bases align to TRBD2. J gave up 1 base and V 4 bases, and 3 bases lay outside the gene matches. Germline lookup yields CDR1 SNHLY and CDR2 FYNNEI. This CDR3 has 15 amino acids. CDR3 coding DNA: TGTGCCAGCAGTGCTGAGCGGGGGGGCACAGATACGCAGTATTTT. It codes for CASSAERGGTDTQYF.

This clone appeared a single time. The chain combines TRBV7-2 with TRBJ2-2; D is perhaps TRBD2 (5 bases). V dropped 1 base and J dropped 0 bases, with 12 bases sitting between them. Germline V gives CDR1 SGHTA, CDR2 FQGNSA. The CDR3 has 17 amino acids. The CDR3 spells CASSLEIGRANTGELFF. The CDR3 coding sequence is TGTGCCAGCAGCTTAGAGATCGGGCGGGCGAACACCGGGGAGCTGTTTTTT.

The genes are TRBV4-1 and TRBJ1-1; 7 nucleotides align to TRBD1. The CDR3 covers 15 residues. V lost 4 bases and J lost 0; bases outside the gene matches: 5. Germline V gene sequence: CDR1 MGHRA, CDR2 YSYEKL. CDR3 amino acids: CASSLGQELNTEAFF. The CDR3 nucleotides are TGCGCCAGCAGCCTAGGACAGGAGCTGAACACTGAAGCTTTCTTT.

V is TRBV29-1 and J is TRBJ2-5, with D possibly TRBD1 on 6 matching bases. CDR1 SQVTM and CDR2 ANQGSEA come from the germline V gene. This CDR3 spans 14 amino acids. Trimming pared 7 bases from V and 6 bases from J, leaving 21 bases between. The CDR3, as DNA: TGCAGCGCACCCCGGGACACCCGGTTCAAGACCCAGTACTTC. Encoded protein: CSAPRDTRFKTQYF.

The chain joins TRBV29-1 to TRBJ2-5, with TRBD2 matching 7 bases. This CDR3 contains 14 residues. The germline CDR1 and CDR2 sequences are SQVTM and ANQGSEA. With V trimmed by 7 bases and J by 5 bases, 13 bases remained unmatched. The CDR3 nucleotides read TGCAGCGCGGGCGGCGGGAGTTCAGGGGAGACCCAGTACTTC. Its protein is CSAGGGSSGETQYF.

The DNA of the CDR3 is TGTGCCAGCAGCCCGGGACTAGCGGGGGTCAATGAGCAGTTCTTC. Translation: CASSPGLAGVNEQFF. The chain has TRBV7-8 and TRBJ2-1; 14 positions agree with TRBD2. The CDR3 consists of 15 residues. The germline gives CDR1 SGHVS, CDR2 FQNEAQ. Losses at the gene ends were 5 bases for V and 6 bases for J; bases not matched to a gene: 3.

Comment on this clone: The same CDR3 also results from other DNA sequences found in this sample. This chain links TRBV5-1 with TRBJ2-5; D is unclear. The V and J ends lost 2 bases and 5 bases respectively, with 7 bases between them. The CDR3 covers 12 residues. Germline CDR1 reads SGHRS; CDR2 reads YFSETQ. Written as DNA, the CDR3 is TGCGCCAGCAGCTTAGCCCGGGAGACCCAGTACTTC. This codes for CASSLARETQYF.

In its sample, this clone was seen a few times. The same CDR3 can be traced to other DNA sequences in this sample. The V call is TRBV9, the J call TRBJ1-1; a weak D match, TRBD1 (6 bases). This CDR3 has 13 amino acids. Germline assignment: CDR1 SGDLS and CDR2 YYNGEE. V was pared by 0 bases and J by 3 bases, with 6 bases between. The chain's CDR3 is CASSVAGDTEAFF. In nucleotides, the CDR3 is TGTGCCAGCAGCGTAGCAGGGGACACTGAAGCTTTCTTT.

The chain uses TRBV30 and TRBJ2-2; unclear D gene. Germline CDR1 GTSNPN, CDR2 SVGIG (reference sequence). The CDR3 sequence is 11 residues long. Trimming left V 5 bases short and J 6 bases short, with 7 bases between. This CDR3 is CAWERSGELFF. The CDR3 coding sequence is TGTGCCTGGGAGCGTTCCGGGGAGCTGTTTTTT.

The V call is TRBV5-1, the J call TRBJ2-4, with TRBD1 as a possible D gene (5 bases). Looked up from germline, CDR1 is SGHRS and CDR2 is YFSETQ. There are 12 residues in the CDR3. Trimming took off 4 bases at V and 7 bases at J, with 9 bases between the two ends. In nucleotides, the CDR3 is TGCGCCAGCAGCCTGTCAGGGAACATTCAGTACTTC. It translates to CASSLSGNIQYF. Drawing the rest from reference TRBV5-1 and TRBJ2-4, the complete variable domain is KAGVTQTPRYLIKTRGQQVTLSCSPISGHRSVSWYQQTPGQGLQFLFEYFSETQRNKGNFPGRFSGRQFSNSRSEMNVSTLELGDSALYLCASSLSGNIQYFGAGTRLSVL.

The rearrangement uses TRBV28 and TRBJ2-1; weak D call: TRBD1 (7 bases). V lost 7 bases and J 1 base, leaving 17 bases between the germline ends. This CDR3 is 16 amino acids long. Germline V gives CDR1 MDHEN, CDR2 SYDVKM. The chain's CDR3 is CASTQGGGDSYNEQFF. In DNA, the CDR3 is TGTGCCAGCACCCAAGGGGGCGGGGATTCCTACAATGAGCAGTTCTTC.

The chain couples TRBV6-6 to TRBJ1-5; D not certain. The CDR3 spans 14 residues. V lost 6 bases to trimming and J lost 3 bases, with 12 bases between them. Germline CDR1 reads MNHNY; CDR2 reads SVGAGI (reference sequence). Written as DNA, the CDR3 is TGTGCCAGCAGCGTCCCAGGTGTCAATCAGCCCCAGCATTTT. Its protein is CASSVPGVNQPQHF.

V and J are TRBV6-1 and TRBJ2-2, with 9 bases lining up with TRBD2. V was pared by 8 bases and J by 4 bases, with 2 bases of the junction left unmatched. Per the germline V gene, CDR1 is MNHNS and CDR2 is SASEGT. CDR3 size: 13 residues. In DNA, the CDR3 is TGTGCCAGCGGGACTAGCAGCACCGGGGAGCTGTTTTTT. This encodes CASGTSSTGELFF.

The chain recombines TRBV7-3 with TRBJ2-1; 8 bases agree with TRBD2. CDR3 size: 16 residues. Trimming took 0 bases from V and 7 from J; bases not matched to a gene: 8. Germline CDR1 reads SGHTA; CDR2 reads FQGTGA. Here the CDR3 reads CASSLTRLSGVNEQFF. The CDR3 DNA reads TGTGCCAGCAGCTTAACGCGACTTAGCGGGGTGAATGAGCAGTTCTTC.

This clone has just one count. The DNA of the CDR3 is TGTGCCATCAGCCAGACAGGCAGGGAAAATCAGCCCCAGCATTTT. Residues: CAISQTGRENQPQHF. The chain employs TRBV10-3 and TRBJ1-5, with a weak D call TRBD1 (6 bases). The CDR3 runs to 15 residues. Trimming pared 6 bases from V and 4 bases from J, leaving 16 bases between. Germline loops: CDR1 ENHRY, CDR2 SYGVKD.

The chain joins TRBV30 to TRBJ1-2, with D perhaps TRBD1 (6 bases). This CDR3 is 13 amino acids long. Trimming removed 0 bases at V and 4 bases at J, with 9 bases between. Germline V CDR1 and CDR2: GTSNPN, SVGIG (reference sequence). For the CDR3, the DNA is TGTGCCTGGAGTGTACAGGGCGCCTATGGCTACACCTTC. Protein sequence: CAWSVQGAYGYTF.

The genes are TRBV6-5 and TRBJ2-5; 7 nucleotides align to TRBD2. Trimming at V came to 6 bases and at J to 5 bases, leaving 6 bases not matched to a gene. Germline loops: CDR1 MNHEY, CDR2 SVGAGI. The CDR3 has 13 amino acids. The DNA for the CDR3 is TGTGCCAGCAGACGGGGGGAGTTTGAGACCCAGTACTTC. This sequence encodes CASRRGEFETQYF.

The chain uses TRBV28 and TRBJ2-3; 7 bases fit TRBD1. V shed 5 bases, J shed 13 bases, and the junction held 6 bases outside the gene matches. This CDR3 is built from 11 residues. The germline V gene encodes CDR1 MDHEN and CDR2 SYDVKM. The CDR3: CASSHTGTEYF. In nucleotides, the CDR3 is TGTGCCAGCAGTCACACCGGGACAGAGTATTTT.

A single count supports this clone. CDR3 region: CATSRDRREGKREQFF. As DNA, the CDR3 is TGTGCCACCAGCAGAGATAGGCGGGAGGGCAAGCGGGAGCAGTTCTTC. V gene TRBV15 combines with J gene TRBJ2-1; TRBD2 matches at 9 bases. Looked up from germline, CDR1 is LNHNV and CDR2 is YYDKDF (reference sequence). J gave up 10 bases and V 0 bases, and 10 bases lay outside the gene matches. The CDR3 is 16 amino acids. Using reference TRBV15 and TRBJ2-1 for the parts outside the CDR3, the full variable domain is DAMVIQNPRYQVTQFGKPVTLSCSQTLNHNVMYWYQQKSSQAPKLLFHYYDKDFNNEADTPDNFQSRRPNTSFCFLDIRSPGLGDTAMYLCATSRDRREGKREQFFGPGTRLTVL.

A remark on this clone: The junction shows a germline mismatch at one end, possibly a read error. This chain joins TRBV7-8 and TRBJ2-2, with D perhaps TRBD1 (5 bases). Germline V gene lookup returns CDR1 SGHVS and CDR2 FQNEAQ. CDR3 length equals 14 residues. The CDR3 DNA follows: TGTGCCAGCAACTTAGACAGCTTCACCGGGGAGCTGTTTTTT. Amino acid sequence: CASNLDSFTGELFF.

CDR3 DNA: TGTGCCAGCGATCAAGTCCTAGCTCAGAAGTTCTTC. Protein product: CASDQVLAQKFF. The V and J genes are TRBV6-1 and TRBJ2-1, with a weak D call TRBD2 (5 bases). Germline CDR1 and CDR2: MNHNS and SASEGT. The CDR3 is 12 residues long. V was cut by 8 bases and J by 14 bases, with 19 bases left in between.

The CDR3 reads CASSSPGGGGWNTEAFF. The CDR3 DNA sequence: TGTGCCAGCAGCTCCCCTGGGGGTGGAGGGTGGAACACTGAAGCTTTCTTT. This chain joins TRBV7-9 and TRBJ1-1; a weak D match, TRBD1 (5 bases). The CDR3 covers 17 residues. The V gene's germline CDR1 is SEHNR and CDR2 FQNEAQ (reference sequence). The germline V and J ends were trimmed by 4 bases and 1 base, with 19 bases remaining between them.

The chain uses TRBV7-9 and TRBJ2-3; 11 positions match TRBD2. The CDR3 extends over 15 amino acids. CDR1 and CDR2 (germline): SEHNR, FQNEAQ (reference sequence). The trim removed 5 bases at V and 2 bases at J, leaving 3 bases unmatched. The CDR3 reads CASSRTSGYTDTQYF. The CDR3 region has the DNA TGTGCCAGCAGCCGGACTAGCGGGTACACAGATACGCAGTATTTT.

The CDR3 reads CASSSGTSGRVYF. DNA for the CDR3: TGTGCCAGCAGCTCCGGGACTAGCGGGAGGGTGTACTTC. V usage is TRBV28 and J usage is TRBJ2-7, with 16 bases matching TRBD2. CDR1 MDHEN and CDR2 SYDVKM come from the germline V gene. This CDR3 spans 13 amino acids. V shed 6 bases, J shed 12 bases, and the junction held 5 bases outside the gene matches.

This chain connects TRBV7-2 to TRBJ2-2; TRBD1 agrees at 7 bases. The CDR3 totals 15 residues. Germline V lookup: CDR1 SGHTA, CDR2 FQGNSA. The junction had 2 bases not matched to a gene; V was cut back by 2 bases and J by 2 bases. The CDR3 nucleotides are TGTGCCAGCAGCTTAACAGGGGCCAACACCGGGGAGCTGTTTTTT. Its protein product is CASSLTGANTGELFF.

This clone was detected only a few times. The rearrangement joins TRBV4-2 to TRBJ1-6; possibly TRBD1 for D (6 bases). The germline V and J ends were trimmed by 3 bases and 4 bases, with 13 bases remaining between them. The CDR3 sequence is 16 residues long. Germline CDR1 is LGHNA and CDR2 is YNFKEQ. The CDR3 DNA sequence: TGTGCCAGCAGCCAGTCAGGGGAAGGGTATAATTCACCCCTCCACTTT. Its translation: CASSQSGEGYNSPLHF.

CDR3 sequence: CASTRRQGAAYSNQPQHF. The CDR3 nucleotides read TGTGCCAGTACCAGACGACAGGGGGCCGCCTATAGCAATCAGCCCCAGCATTTT. The chain couples TRBV19 to TRBJ1-5; TRBD1 matches at 10 bases. V dropped 7 bases and J dropped 0; count of bases not matched to a gene: 12. The germline V gene encodes CDR1 LNHDA and CDR2 SQIVND (reference sequence). The CDR3 totals 18 residues. The full variable domain, rest sourced from reference TRBV19 and TRBJ1-5, is DGGITQSPKYLFRKEGQNVTLSCEQNLNHDAMYWYRQDPGQGLRLIYYSQIVNDFQKGDIAEGYSVSREKKESFPLTVTSAQKNPTAFYLCASTRRQGAAYSNQPQHFGDGTRLSIL.